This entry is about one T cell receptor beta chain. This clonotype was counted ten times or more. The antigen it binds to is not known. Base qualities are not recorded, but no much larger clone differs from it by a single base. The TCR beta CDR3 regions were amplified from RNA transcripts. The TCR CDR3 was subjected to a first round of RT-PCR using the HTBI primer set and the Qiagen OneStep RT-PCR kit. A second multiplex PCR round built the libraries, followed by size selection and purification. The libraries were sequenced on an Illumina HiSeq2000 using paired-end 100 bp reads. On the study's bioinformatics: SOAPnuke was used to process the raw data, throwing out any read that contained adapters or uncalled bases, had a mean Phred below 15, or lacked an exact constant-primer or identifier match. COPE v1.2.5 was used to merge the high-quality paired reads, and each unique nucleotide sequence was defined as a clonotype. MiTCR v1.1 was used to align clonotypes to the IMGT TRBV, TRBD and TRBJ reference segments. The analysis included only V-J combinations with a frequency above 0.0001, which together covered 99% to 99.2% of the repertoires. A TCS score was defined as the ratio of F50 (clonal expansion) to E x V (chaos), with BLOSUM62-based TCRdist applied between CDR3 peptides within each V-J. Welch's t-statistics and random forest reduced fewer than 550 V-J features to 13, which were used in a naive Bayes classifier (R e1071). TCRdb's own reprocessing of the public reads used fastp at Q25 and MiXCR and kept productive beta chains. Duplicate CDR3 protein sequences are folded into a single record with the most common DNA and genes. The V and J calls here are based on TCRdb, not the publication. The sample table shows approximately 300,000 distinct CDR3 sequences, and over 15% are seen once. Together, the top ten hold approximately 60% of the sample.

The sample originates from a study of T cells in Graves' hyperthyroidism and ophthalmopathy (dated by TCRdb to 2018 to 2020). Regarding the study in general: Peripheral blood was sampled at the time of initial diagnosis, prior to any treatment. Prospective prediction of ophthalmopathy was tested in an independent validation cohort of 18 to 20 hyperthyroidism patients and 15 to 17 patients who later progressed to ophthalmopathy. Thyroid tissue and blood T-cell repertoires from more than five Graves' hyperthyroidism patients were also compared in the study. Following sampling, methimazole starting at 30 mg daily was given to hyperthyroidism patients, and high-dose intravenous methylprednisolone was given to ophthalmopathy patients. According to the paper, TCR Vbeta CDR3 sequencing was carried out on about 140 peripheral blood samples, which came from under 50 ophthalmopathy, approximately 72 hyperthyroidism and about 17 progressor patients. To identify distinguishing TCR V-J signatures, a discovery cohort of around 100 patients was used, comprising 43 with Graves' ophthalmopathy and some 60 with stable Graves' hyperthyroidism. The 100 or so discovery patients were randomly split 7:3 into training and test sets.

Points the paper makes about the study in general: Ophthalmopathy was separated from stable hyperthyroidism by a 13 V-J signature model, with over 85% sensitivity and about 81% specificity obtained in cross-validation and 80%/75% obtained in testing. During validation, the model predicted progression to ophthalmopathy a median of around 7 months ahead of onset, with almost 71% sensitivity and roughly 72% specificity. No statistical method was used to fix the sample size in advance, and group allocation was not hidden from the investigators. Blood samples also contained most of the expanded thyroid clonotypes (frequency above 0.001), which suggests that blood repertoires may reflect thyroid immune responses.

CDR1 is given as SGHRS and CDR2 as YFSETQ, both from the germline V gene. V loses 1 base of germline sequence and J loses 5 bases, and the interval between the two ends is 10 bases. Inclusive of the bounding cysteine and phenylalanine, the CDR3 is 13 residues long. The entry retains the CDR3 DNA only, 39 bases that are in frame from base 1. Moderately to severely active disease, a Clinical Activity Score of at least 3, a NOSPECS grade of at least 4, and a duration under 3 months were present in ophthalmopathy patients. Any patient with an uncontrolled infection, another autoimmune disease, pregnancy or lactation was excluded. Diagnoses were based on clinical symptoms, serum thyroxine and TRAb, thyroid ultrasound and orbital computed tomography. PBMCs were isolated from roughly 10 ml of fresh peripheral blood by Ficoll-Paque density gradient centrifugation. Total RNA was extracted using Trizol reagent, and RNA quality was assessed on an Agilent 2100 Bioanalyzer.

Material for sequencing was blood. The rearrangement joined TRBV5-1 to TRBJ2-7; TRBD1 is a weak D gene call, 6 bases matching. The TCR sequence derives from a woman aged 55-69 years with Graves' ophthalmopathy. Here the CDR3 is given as CASSLNRVHEQYF. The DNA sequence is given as TGCGCCAGCAGCTTGAACAGGGTCCACGAGCAGTACTTC.